The 3 T cell receptor beta chains reported below all come from one sample, sequenced in a study of T cell responses to AZD1222 COVID-19 vaccine (dated by TCRdb to the early 2020s). The time point label, as the study defines it: about 28 days (+/-7) after the second vaccine dose. Explained via the paper, the treatment or condition label denotes: meningococcal conjugate vaccine given as trial control. Libraries were prepared through the immunoSEQ multiplex PCR assay. Here the immuneACCESS table is served through TCRdb, limited to in-frame sequences with V and J called. Missing clones are a known gap in these copies; in checked studies unresolved V genes cover under half, and the rest lacks a known reason. The sample data list over 150,000 clones, and approximately 92% of these were observed just once. The ten largest clones represent about 1% of the sample. The starting material was peripheral blood, obtained 28 days after the second dose of the MenACWY control vaccine. The source is an adult who received the MenACWY meningococcal vaccine as a control.

The V gene is TRBV18, the J gene TRBJ1-1; D remains unclear. There are 14 residues in the CDR3. The V and J ends lost 4 bases and 0 bases respectively, with 9 bases between them. Germline CDR1 and CDR2: KGHSH and LQKENI. CDR3 DNA: TGTGCCAGCTCACTCGGAACGATGAACACTGAAGCTTTCTTT. Its translation is CASSLGTMNTEAFF. The variable domain in full, with the rest retrieved from reference TRBV18 and TRBJ1-1, is NAGVMQNPRHLVRRRGQEARLRCSPMKGHSHVYWYRQLPEEGLKFMVYLQKENIIDESGMPKERFSAEFPKEGPSILRIQQVVRGDSAAYFCASSLGTMNTEAFFGQGTRLTVV.

CDR3 in DNA: TGTGCCAGCAGCTTGGACAGTTTAAACACTGAAGCTTTCTTT. Translating gives CASSLDSLNTEAFF. The chain has TRBV5-6 and TRBJ1-1; D unclear. CDR3 length equals 14 residues. Trimming took off 0 bases at V and 2 bases at J, with 8 bases between the two ends. Germline values: CDR1 SGHDT, CDR2 YYEEEE.

This clone showed up just once. The V call is TRBV6-5, the J call TRBJ1-5; maybe TRBD1 (6 bases). CDR1 and CDR2 (germline): MNHEY, SVGAGI. The CDR3 has 14 amino acids. With 6 bases removed from V and 2 bases from J, the gap between germline ends came to 11 bases. CDR3 in amino acids: CASRPQGRNQPQHF. The CDR3 DNA follows: TGTGCCAGCAGGCCACAGGGACGCAATCAGCCCCAGCATTTT.